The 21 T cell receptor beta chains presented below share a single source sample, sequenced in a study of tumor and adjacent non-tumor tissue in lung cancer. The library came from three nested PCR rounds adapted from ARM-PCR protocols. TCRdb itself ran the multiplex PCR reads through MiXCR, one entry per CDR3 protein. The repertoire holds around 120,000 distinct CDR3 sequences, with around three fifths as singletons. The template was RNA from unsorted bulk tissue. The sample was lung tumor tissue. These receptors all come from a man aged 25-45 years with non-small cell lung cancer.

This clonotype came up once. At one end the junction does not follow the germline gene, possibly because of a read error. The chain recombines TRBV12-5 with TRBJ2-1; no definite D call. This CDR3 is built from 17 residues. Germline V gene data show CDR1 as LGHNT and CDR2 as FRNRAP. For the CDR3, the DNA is TGTGCTAGTGGTTTGGACTCACAAGGGAATCTCTACAATGAGCGGTTCTTC. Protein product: CASGLDSQGNLYNERFF. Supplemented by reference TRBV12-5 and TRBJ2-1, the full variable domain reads DARVTQTPRHKVTEMGQEVTMRCQPILGHNTVFWYRQTMMQGLELLAYFRNRAPLDDSGMPKDRFSAEMPDATLATLKIQPSEPRDSAVYFCASGLDSQGNLYNERFFGPGTRLTVL.

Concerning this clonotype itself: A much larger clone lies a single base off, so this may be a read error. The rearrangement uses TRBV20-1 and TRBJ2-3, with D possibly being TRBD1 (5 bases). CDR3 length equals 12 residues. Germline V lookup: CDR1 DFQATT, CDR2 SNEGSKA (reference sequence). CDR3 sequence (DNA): TGCAGTGCTAGTCAGGGCACAAATACGCAGTATTTT. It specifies CSASQGTNTQYF.

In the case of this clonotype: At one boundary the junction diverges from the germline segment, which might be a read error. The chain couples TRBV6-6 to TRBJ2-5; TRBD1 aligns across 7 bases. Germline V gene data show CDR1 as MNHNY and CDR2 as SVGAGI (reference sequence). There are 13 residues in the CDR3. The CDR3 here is CACSVQGQETQYF. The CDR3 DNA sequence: TGTGCCTGCAGCGTACAGGGGCAAGAGACCCAGTACTTC.

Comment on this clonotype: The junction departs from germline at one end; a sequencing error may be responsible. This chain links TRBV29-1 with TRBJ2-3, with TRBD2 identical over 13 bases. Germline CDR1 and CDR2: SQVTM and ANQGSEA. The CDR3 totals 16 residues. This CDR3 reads CSIEDPTSGGRDTQYF. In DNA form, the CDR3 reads TGCAGCATTGAAGATCCGACTAGCGGGGGGCGAGATACGCAGTATTTT.

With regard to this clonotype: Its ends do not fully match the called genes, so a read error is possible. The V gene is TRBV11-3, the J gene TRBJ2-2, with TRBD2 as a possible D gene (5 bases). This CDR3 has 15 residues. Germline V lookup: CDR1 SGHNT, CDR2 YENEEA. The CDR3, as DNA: TGTGCCAGCAGCTTAGTGACGGCGAACACCGGGGAGCTGTTCTTT. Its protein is CASSLVTANTGELFF. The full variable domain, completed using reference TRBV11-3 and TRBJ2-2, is EAGVVQSPRYKIIEKKQPVAFWCNPISGHNTLYWYLQNLGQGPELLIRYENEEAVDDSQLPKDRFSAERLKGVDSTLKIQPAELGDSAVYLCASSLVTANTGELFFGEGSRLTVL.

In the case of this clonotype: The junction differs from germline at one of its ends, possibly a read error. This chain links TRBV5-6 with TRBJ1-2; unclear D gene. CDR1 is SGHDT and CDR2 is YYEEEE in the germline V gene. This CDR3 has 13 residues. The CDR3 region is CASSLDTAFGYIF. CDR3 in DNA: TGTGCCAGCAGCCTAGATACAGCGTTTGGTTACATCTTC.

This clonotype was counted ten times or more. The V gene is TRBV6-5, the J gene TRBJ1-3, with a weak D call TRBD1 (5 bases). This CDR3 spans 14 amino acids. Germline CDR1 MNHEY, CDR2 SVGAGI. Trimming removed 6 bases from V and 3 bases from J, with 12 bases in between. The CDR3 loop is CASSPGGVGNTIYF. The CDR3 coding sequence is TGTGCCAGCAGCCCCGGGGGGGTTGGAAACACCATATATTTT.

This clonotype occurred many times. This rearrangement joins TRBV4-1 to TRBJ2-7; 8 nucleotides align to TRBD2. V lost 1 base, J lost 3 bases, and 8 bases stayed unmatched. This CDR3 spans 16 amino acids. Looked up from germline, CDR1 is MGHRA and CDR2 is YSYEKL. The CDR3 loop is CASSQGFSGAFYEQYF. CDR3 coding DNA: TGCGCCAGCAGCCAAGGTTTTAGCGGGGCTTTCTACGAGCAGTACTTC.

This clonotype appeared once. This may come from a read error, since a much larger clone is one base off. The DNA of the CDR3 is TGTGCCAGCAGTCACCCCCGGACAGGGCCTAATTCACCCCTCCACTTT. Protein: CASSHPRTGPNSPLHF. The chain is built from TRBV6-2 or TRBV6-3 and TRBJ1-6; 8 positions agree with TRBD1. Germline trimming cut 5 bases from V and 6 bases from J; bases unmatched to any gene: 9. CDR1 and CDR2 (germline): MNHEY, SVGEGT. CDR3 length equals 16 residues.

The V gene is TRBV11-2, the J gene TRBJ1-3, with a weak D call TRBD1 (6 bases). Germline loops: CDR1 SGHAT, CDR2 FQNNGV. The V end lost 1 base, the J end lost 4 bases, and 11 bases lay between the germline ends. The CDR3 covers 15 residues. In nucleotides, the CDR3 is TGTGCCAGCAGCTTAGTTGGGACACCAGGAAACACCATATATTTT. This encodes CASSLVGTPGNTIYF.

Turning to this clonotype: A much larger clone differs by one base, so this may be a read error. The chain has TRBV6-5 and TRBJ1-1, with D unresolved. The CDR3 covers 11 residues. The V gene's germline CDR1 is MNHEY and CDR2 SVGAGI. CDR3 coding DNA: TGTGCCAGCAGTTCCTACACTGAAGCTCTCTTT. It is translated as CASSSYTEALF.

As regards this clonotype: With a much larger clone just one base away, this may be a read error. This CDR3 reads CSAPPEGDGQYF. The CDR3, as DNA: TGCAGTGCCCCCCCTGAAGGGGACGGGCAGTACTTC. The V gene is TRBV20-1, the J gene TRBJ2-7; D possibly uses TRBD1 or TRBD2 (5 bases each). Looked up from germline, CDR1 is DFQATT and CDR2 is SNEGSKA (reference sequence). The CDR3 sequence is 12 residues long. With 6 bases removed from V and 9 bases from J, the gap between germline ends came to 18 bases.

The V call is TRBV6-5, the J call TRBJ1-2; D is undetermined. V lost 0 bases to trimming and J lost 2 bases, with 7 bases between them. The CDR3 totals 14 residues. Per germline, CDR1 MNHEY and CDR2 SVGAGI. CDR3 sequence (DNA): TGTGCCAGCAGTTACTCGATTTGGAACTATGGCTACACCTTC. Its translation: CASSYSIWNYGYTF.

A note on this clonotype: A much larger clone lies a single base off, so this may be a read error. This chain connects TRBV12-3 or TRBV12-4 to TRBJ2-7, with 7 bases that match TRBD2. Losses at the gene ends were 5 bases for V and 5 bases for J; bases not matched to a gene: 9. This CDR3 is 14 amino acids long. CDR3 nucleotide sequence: TGTGCCAGCAGTCTCAACTATCGGGGGGACGAGCAGTACTTC. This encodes CASSLNYRGDEQYF.

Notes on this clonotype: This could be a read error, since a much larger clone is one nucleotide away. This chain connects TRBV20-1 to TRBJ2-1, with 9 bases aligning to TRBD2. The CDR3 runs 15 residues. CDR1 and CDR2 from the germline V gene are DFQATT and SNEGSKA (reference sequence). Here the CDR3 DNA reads TGCAGTGCTAGAGTCCAGACTAGCGGTTACAAAGAGCAGTTCTTC. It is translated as CSARVQTSGYKEQFF.

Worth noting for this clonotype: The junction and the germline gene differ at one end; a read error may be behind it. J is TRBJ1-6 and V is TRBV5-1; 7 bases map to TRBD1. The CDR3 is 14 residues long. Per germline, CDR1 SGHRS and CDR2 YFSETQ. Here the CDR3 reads CGSSFGGGSSPLHF. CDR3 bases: TGCGGCAGCAGCTTCGGAGGGGGCTCTTCACCCCTCCACTTT. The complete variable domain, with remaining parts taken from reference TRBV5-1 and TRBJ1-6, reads KAGVTQTPRYLIKTRGQQVTLSCSPISGHRSVSWYQQTPGQGLQFLFEYFSETQRNKGNFPGRFSGRQFSNSRSEMNVSTLELGDSALYLCGSSFGGGSSPLHFGNGTRLTVT.

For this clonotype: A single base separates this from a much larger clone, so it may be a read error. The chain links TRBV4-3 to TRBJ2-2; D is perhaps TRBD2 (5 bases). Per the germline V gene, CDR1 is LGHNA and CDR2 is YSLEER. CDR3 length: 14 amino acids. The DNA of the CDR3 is TGCGCCAGCAGCCCCCGACTTCACACCGGGGAGCTGTCTTTT. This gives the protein CASSPRLHTGELSF.

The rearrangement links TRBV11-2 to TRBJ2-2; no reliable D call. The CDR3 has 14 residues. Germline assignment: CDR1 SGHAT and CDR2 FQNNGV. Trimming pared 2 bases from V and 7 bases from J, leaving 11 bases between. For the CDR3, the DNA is TGTGCCAGCAGCTTAAATCAGGACGTCGGGGAGCTGTTTTTT. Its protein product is CASSLNQDVGELFF.

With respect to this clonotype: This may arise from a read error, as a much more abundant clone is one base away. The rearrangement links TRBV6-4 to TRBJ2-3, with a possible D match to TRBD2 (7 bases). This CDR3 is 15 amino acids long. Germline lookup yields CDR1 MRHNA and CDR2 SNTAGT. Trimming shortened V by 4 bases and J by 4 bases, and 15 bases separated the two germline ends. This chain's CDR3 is CASSVVGGRADTQYF. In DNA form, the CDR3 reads TGTGCCAGCAGTGTGGTGGGGGGGCGCGCAGATACGCAGTATTTT.

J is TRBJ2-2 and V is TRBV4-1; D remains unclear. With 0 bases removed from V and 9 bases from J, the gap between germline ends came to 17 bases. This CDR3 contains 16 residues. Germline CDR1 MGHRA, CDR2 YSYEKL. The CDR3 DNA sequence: TGCGCCAGCAGCCAAGATTTGTGGCGAGATGACCGGGAGCTGTTTTTT. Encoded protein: CASSQDLWRDDRELFF.

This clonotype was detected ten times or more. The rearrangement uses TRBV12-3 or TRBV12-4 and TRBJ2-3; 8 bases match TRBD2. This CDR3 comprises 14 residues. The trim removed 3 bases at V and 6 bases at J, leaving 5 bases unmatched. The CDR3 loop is CASSLPGLVDTQYF. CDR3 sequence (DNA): TGTGCCAGCAGTTTGCCGGGACTAGTGGATACGCAGTATTTT.